This TCR beta chain stems from a study of CD8 T cells in Susac syndrome (dated by TCRdb to the late 2010s). Regarding the study in general: Repertoire sequencing was used to test whether CD8+ T cell activation and differentiation in Susac syndrome was antigen driven. Clonality of the CD8+ T cell repertoire was compared between about a dozen healthy donors, approximately 14 Susac syndrome patients and under 16 multiple sclerosis patients. Beyond this particular receptor, the publication reports: The study acknowledged that relatively few individuals were included in the TCR sequencing and HLA analysis.

RNA was extracted using the RNeasy kit, and roughly 0.45 to 1 ug of the RNA was reverse transcribed with random hexamers. The immunoSEQ multiplex PCR assay, which covers 54 Vbeta and 13 Jbeta segments, was used to amplify TCR beta CDR3 regions. Bias from PCR amplification was corrected by using a synthetic template baseline for primer optimization and for computational correction. On the authors' methods: Only productive sequences were kept, with reads annotated to V, D and J genes according to IMGT and analyzed in immunoSEQ Analyzer. To calculate clonality, Shannon entropy was normalized by log2 of the number of productive unique sequences and then subtracted from one. For each patient and control, public and private clones were evaluated among the 100 most prevalent clones. A clone was defined as Susac-specific if it was absent from the healthy and MS cohorts, from approximately 980 published viral clones and from other ImmuneACCESS disease sequences. TCRdb applied fastp at Q25 and MiXCR to the public reads, then kept only in-frame beta chains. Rows are unified per CDR3 protein, each entry keeping the most common DNA and genes. The V and J calls reflect TCRdb's pipeline rather than the authors' work. The sample contains some 260,000 distinct CDR3 sequences, roughly 85% of them found a single time. The biggest ten clones account for about 0.11% of the sample.

The CDR3 runs 11 amino acids, cysteine and phenylalanine included. Of the read, only the CDR3 DNA is kept; its 33 bases are in frame from base 1. As encoded in the germline V gene (reference sequence), CDR1 is WNHNN while CDR2 is SYGVQD. The trim is 7 bases for V and 11 bases for J, with a gap of 15 bases between the germline ends. Notes on this clonotype: No antigen is known for it. No per-base quality is available; no much larger clone lies one base away.

Peripheral blood CD8+ and CD4+ T cells from healthy donors, Susac syndrome patients and multiple sclerosis patients were profiled by high-throughput TCR beta sequencing. The multiple sclerosis controls were treatment-naive patients whose relapsing-remitting disease, either stable or active, fulfilled the revised McDonald criteria. Bulk CD8+ and CD4+ T cells were purified by magnetic negative isolation, whereas CD8+ TEMRA cells were enriched by FACS. Blood was drawn into EDTA tubes, processed within 24 hours, and PBMCs were isolated by density gradient centrifugation. PBMCs intended for TCR sequencing were cryopreserved in liquid nitrogen and were subsequently thawed in a 37 degrees C water bath. The sorted or isolated CD4+, CD8+ and CD8+ TEMRA cells had a purity of 90% or higher.

This receptor was obtained from a human donor with multiple sclerosis. Sequencing input: CD8+ T cells from PBMCs. The receptor chain draws on TRBV10-1 and TRBJ2-7; a tentative D match to TRBD1 spans 6 bases. The CDR3 sequence is CASIFRDKEYF. The DNA sequence is TGCGCCAGCATATTCCGGGACAAAGAGTACTTC.